These 21 T cell receptor beta chains were all obtained from the same sample, sequenced in a study of blood T cell repertoires in COVID-19. The table came from immunoSEQ multiplex PCR; TCRdb's copy has only in-frame clones and leaves some out. The sample lists about 140,000 clones; around four fifths were seen once. The source material was peripheral blood. Every receptor here comes from a human donor in a cohort sampled during active COVID-19.

The gene calls are TRBV5-1 and TRBJ1-3; the D gene is possibly TRBD1 (5 bases). CDR1 is SGHRS and CDR2 is YFSETQ in the germline V gene. The CDR3 totals 17 residues. Trimming removed 1 base at V and 0 bases at J, with 14 bases between. CDR3 sequence reads: CASSLLTPGISGNTIYF. DNA of the CDR3: TGCGCCAGCAGCTTGTTGACCCCAGGGATCTCTGGAAACACCATATATTTT.

The genes are TRBV18 and TRBJ2-2; TRBD1 matches 7 bases. The CDR3 is 14 residues long. Germline V lookup: CDR1 KGHSH, CDR2 LQKENI. With 5 bases clipped from V and 6 bases from J, the junction kept 6 bases outside the gene matches. CDR3 nucleotide sequence: TGTGCCAGCTCAGGCGACCAGGGGGCCGGGGAGCTGTTTTTT. Its protein product is CASSGDQGAGELFF.

The CDR3 DNA reads as TGTGCCAGCAGCAATATAGCGGGAGGCTCCTACGAGCAGTACTTC. This sequence encodes CASSNIAGGSYEQYF. The V gene is TRBV11-2, the J gene TRBJ2-7, with 10 bases identical to TRBD2. CDR1 and CDR2 from the germline V gene are SGHAT and FQNNGV. This CDR3 is 15 amino acids long. The junction had 4 bases not matched to a gene; V was cut back by 5 bases and J by 0 bases.

This clone has only one observation. This chain joins TRBV7-9 and TRBJ2-7; 11 bases are shared with TRBD2. CDR1 is SEHNR, CDR2 FQNEAQ, per germline (reference sequence). The V gene end was trimmed by 1 base and the J gene end by 5 bases; junction bases not matched to a gene: 4. The CDR3 is made up of 15 amino acids. CDR3 bases: TGTGCCAGCAGCTTAGTAGCGGGAGGGCCTCACGAGCAGTACTTC. Translating it yields CASSLVAGGPHEQYF.

In its sample, this clone was seen once. This rearrangement joins TRBV27 to TRBJ2-7; 10 bases line up with TRBD1. This CDR3 has 13 amino acids. V dropped 7 bases and J dropped 3; count of bases not matched to a gene: 3. From germline, CDR1 is MNHEY and CDR2 SMNVEV (reference sequence). CDR3 amino acids: CASTRTGGYEQYF. Here the CDR3 DNA reads TGTGCCAGCACCCGGACAGGGGGCTACGAGCAGTACTTC.

This chain uses TRBV27 with TRBJ2-7; 9 bases align to TRBD1. The CDR3 totals 14 residues. Germline-derived CDR1 and CDR2 are MNHEY and SMNVEV (reference sequence). After removal of 5 bases from V and 5 bases from J, the junction contained 7 bases not matched to a gene. CDR3: CASSLQGAPNEQYF. The CDR3 coding sequence is TGTGCCAGCAGTCTACAGGGGGCGCCGAACGAGCAGTACTTC.

This rearrangement joins TRBV9 to TRBJ2-6, with a weak D call TRBD1 (6 bases). Germline V gene lookup returns CDR1 SGDLS and CDR2 YYNGEE. The CDR3 has 15 amino acids. This CDR3 is CDVDRTISGANVLTF. CDR3 nucleotide sequence: TGTGACGTGGACAGAACCATCTCTGGGGCCAACGTCCTGACTTTC.

The chain couples TRBV18 to TRBJ2-2; tentatively, D is TRBD1 (6 bases). V dropped 4 bases and J dropped 0 bases, with 12 bases sitting between them. The V gene's germline CDR1 is KGHSH and CDR2 LQKENI. The CDR3 consists of 16 residues. CDR3 protein: CASSQTQGPNTGELFF. In DNA, the CDR3 is TGTGCCAGCTCACAGACACAGGGCCCGAACACCGGGGAGCTGTTTTTT.

This clone appeared a single time. CDR3 in amino acids: CASKPTSGSHEQYF. CDR3 coding DNA: TGTGCCAGCAAACCGACTAGCGGGAGTCACGAGCAGTACTTC. The gene calls are TRBV7-8 and TRBJ2-7, with TRBD2 identical over 12 bases. This CDR3 has 14 residues. V trimming: 7 bases; J trimming: 5 bases; junction bases outside the gene matches: 6. Germline V CDR1 and CDR2: SGHVS, FQNEAQ.

The chain has TRBV7-9 and TRBJ1-2; TRBD1 agrees at 8 bases. CDR3 length equals 15 residues. With 6 bases clipped from V and 4 bases from J, the junction kept 10 bases outside the gene matches. Germline V lookup: CDR1 SEHNR, CDR2 FQNEAQ (reference sequence). CDR3 DNA: TGTGCCAGCAGGCCCCATCGGGACAGGTTCTATGGCTACACCTTC. Its translation: CASRPHRDRFYGYTF.

The V call is TRBV12-5, the J call TRBJ1-3; TRBD1 matches at 8 bases. V lost 4 bases, J lost 2 bases, and 10 bases stayed unmatched. Germline-derived CDR1 and CDR2 are LGHNT and FRNRAP. The CDR3 has 17 amino acids. CDR3 DNA sequence: TGTGCTAGTGGTTCGACGGGGACAGGCATAACTGGAAACACCATATATTTT. Translating gives CASGSTGTGITGNTIYF.

This clone was detected once. V and J are TRBV24-1 and TRBJ2-3; 10 bases are shared with TRBD1. The CDR3 contains 17 residues. J gave up 4 bases and V 1 base, and 7 bases lay outside the gene matches. Germline CDR1 KGHDR, CDR2 SFDVKD. The CDR3 loop reads CATSDFPGQGEADTQYF. CDR3 DNA sequence: TGTGCCACCAGTGATTTCCCCGGACAGGGGGAGGCAGATACGCAGTATTTT.

This sequence joins TRBV3-1 (or the pseudogene TRBV3-2) and TRBJ2-3, with TRBD2 matching over 12 bases. The CDR3 has 17 amino acids. The J segment lost 7 bases and the V segment lost 0 bases, leaving 8 bases of the junction unmatched. From germline, CDR1 is LGHDT and CDR2 YNNKEL (reference sequence). This chain's CDR3 is CASSQDTLAGGANTQYF. The CDR3 nucleotides are TGTGCCAGCAGCCAAGATACCCTAGCGGGAGGGGCAAATACGCAGTATTTT.

The rearrangement links TRBV3-1 (or the pseudogene TRBV3-2) to TRBJ1-1; tentatively, D is TRBD1 (6 bases). The V and J ends lost 4 bases and 5 bases respectively, with 11 bases between them. The CDR3 contains 13 residues. CDR1 and CDR2 from the germline V gene are LGHDT and YNNKEL (reference sequence). CDR3 in amino acids: CASSLSGDTEAFF. The CDR3 DNA sequence: TGTGCCAGCAGCCTATCAGGGGATACTGAAGCTTTCTTT.

This chain uses TRBV5-1 with TRBJ2-2; the D gene is possibly TRBD2 (6 bases). From germline, CDR1 is SGHRS and CDR2 YFSETQ. V gave up 4 bases and J gave up 0 bases, with 13 bases separating them. CDR3 length: 16 residues. CDR3 sequence (DNA): TGCGCCAGCAGCGACCCCGGGGGAGCGAACACCGGGGAGCTGTTTTTT. Translated: CASSDPGGANTGELFF.

The rearrangement uses TRBV19 and TRBJ2-7; D perhaps matches TRBD1 (5 bases). The V end was cut by 5 bases, the J end by 2 bases, with 13 bases between. The CDR3 sequence is 14 residues long. CDR1 LNHDA and CDR2 SQIVND come from the germline V gene (reference sequence). This chain's CDR3 is CASSPRTSTYEQYF. The CDR3 nucleotides read TGTGCCAGTAGTCCCCGGACATCCACCTACGAGCAGTACTTC.

This clone was observed a handful of times. The chain is built from TRBV7-8 and TRBJ1-1, with 7 positions matching TRBD1. CDR3 length: 16 residues. The V segment lost 4 bases and the J segment 0 bases; nucleotides outside the gene matches: 8. From germline, CDR1 is SGHVS and CDR2 FQNEAQ. For the CDR3, the DNA is TGTGCCAGCAGCTACAGGGGAAGAAGCATGAACACTGAAGCTTTCTTT. Protein sequence: CASSYRGRSMNTEAFF.

V usage is TRBV12-3 or TRBV12-4 and J usage is TRBJ1-1, with D uncertain. Trimming left V 7 bases short and J 8 bases short, with 14 bases between. This CDR3 region has 12 residues. The CDR3, as DNA: TGTGCCAGCACTACCCAGGATTTCGAAGCTTTCTTT. Translation gives CASTTQDFEAFF.

The chain recombines TRBV19 with TRBJ1-5, with 9 bases aligning to TRBD1. The V gene end was trimmed by 11 bases and the J gene end by 4 bases; junction bases not matched to a gene: 3. Germline V CDR1 and CDR2: LNHDA, SQIVND (reference sequence). The CDR3 loop spans 12 amino acids. CDR3: CAGGQGNQPQHF. CDR3 DNA sequence: TGTGCCGGAGGACAGGGGAATCAGCCCCAGCATTTT.

The chain employs TRBV6-6 and TRBJ2-5, with D possibly matching TRBD1 (6 bases). This CDR3 is built from 14 residues. Trimming took off 2 bases at V and 4 bases at J, with 11 bases between the two ends. Germline assignment: CDR1 MNHNY and CDR2 SVGAGI (reference sequence). CDR3 in DNA: TGTGCCAGCAGTTACGCTGGGGGCGGAGAGACCCAGTACTTC. Translation gives CASSYAGGGETQYF.

The sample holds a few counts of this clone. The chain uses TRBV6-6 and TRBJ2-3; 8 bases agree with TRBD2. This CDR3 has 16 amino acids. V was pared by 0 bases and J by 2 bases, with 4 bases of the junction left unmatched. The germline gives CDR1 MNHNY, CDR2 SVGAGI (reference sequence). The CDR3 nucleotides read TGTGCCAGCAGTTACTCGATGCGGGAGGCCACAGATACGCAGTATTTT. It translates to CASSYSMREATDTQYF.